These 24 T cell receptor beta chains share one sample of origin, sequenced in a study of control samples from healthy donors and cancer patients. Method: immunoSEQ multiplex PCR; TCRdb's copy keeps in-frame clones and lacks some. The table includes around 140,000 clones, about 90% detected once. Sequenced: blood. The receptor source for this set is a woman in her forties or fifties in good health.

The chain links TRBV6-1 to TRBJ2-7, with D possibly being TRBD1 (6 bases). Germline CDR1 and CDR2: MNHNS and SASEGT. CDR3 size: 16 residues. V was trimmed by 3 bases and J by 3 bases, leaving 18 bases between them. The CDR3 sequence is CASSERQDQWVYEQYF. Written as DNA, the CDR3 is TGTGCCAGCAGTGAGCGACAGGATCAATGGGTCTACGAGCAGTACTTC.

The gene calls are TRBV6-5 and TRBJ1-2; D not resolved. Trimming took 7 bases from V and 0 from J, leaving 9 bases between them. The length of the CDR3 is 13 residues. Germline V CDR1 and CDR2: MNHEY, SVGAGI. The CDR3 here is CASMALANYGYTF. CDR3 nucleotides: TGTGCCAGCATGGCCCTAGCTAACTATGGCTACACCTTC.

This rearrangement joins TRBV5-1 to TRBJ1-1, with TRBD1 identical over 9 bases. The CDR3 covers 14 residues. Losses at the gene ends were 4 bases for V and 4 bases for J; bases not matched to a gene: 5. From germline, CDR1 is SGHRS and CDR2 YFSETQ. For the CDR3, the DNA is TGCGCCAGCAGCGCGGGACAGGGATTCACTGAAGCTTTCTTT. Amino acids: CASSAGQGFTEAFF.

J is TRBJ1-3 and V is TRBV18; D remains unclear. The germline V gene has CDR1 KGHSH and CDR2 LQKENI. This CDR3 comprises 14 residues. V was clipped by 3 bases and J by 0 bases, with 6 bases between them. The CDR3 here is CASSPPGSGNTIYF. CDR3 bases: TGTGCCAGCTCACCTCCGGGCTCTGGAAACACCATATATTTT. Combining the CDR3 with reference TRBV18 and TRBJ1-3 gives the whole variable domain NAGVMQNPRHLVRRRGQEARLRCSPMKGHSHVYWYRQLPEEGLKFMVYLQKENIIDESGMPKERFSAEFPKEGPSILRIQQVVRGDSAAYFCASSPPGSGNTIYFGEGSWLTVV.

V is TRBV29-1 and J is TRBJ1-1, with TRBD1 matching 8 bases. Germline-derived CDR1 and CDR2 are SQVTM and ANQGSEA. This CDR3 is 14 amino acids long. The V gene end was trimmed by 3 bases and the J gene end by 5 bases; junction bases not matched to a gene: 8. Here the CDR3 reads CSVEPTGAETEAFF. CDR3 in DNA: TGCAGCGTTGAGCCGACAGGGGCAGAGACTGAAGCTTTCTTT.

The rearrangement uses TRBV19 and TRBJ2-6; D is tentatively TRBD1 or TRBD2 (5 bases each). The V and J ends lost 7 bases and 2 bases respectively, with 9 bases between them. The CDR3 covers 14 residues. The germline CDR1 and CDR2 sequences are LNHDA and SQIVND (reference sequence). In nucleotides, the CDR3 is TGTGCCAGTATAGGGACGGCTGGGGCCAACGTCCTGACTTTC. Its translation is CASIGTAGANVLTF.

The chain is built from TRBV5-1 and TRBJ2-7; TRBD1 agrees at 7 bases. The junction had 5 bases not matched to a gene; V was cut back by 3 bases and J by 5 bases. The length of the CDR3 is 13 residues. The germline CDR1 and CDR2 sequences are SGHRS and YFSETQ. The chain's CDR3 is CASSSGQSNEQYF. In DNA form, the CDR3 reads TGCGCCAGCAGCTCGGGACAGAGCAACGAGCAGTACTTC.

The CDR3 is CASSYFAGNGYTF. The CDR3 DNA sequence: TGTGCCAGCAGTTACTTTGCAGGGAACGGCTACACCTTC. This sequence joins TRBV6-2 or TRBV6-3 and TRBJ1-2, with a weak D call TRBD1 (5 bases). The germline V gene has CDR1 MNHEY and CDR2 SVGEGT. Trimming stripped 1 base from V and 8 bases from J, with 11 bases between. The CDR3 sequence is 13 residues long.

V and J are TRBV30 and TRBJ1-2; D is ambiguous. V was shortened by 2 bases and J by 2 bases, with 12 bases between the two germline ends. The CDR3 is 14 residues long. Germline V gene data show CDR1 as GTSNPN and CDR2 as SVGIG (reference sequence). The CDR3: CAWSLPSSNYGYTF. In DNA, the CDR3 is TGTGCCTGGAGTTTACCGTCCTCCAACTATGGCTACACCTTC.

The chain uses TRBV11-2 and TRBJ2-7; 13 bases agree with TRBD2. The germline V gene encodes CDR1 SGHAT and CDR2 FQNNGV. With V trimmed by 5 bases and J by 4 bases, 8 bases remained unmatched. The CDR3 loop spans 16 amino acids. CDR3 sequence (DNA): TGTGCCAGCAGCCATCGACTAGCGGGAGGTTATTACGAGCAGTACTTC. This sequence encodes CASSHRLAGGYYEQYF.

This chain uses TRBV6-6 with TRBJ2-1; TRBD2 agrees at 9 bases. Germline loops: CDR1 MNHNY, CDR2 SVGAGI (reference sequence). J was trimmed by 0 bases and V by 7 bases; bases with no gene match: 7. There are 16 residues in the CDR3. CDR3 residues: CASTPAGGSSYNEQFF. Written as DNA, the CDR3 is TGTGCCAGCACCCCAGCGGGAGGCTCCTCCTACAATGAGCAGTTCTTC.

The rearrangement uses TRBV24-1 and TRBJ2-1; TRBD2 matches 7 bases. Germline lookup yields CDR1 KGHDR and CDR2 SFDVKD. The CDR3 totals 16 residues. J was trimmed by 8 bases and V by 4 bases; bases with no gene match: 13. The CDR3 loop reads CATSDVGTTNRDEQFF. CDR3 nucleotides: TGTGCCACCAGTGACGTCGGGACTACCAATAGGGATGAGCAGTTCTTC.

J is TRBJ2-1 and V is TRBV5-6; D is perhaps TRBD1 (6 bases). The CDR3 runs to 18 residues. The V end was cut by 0 bases, the J end by 9 bases, with 25 bases between. Germline V CDR1 and CDR2: SGHDT, YYEEEE. Here the CDR3 DNA reads TGTGCCAGCAGCTTGGCCAAAGGTCAGGGCTGGGGGCTGGCTGAGCAGTTCTTC. It is translated as CASSLAKGQGWGLAEQFF. The whole variable domain, remainder taken from reference TRBV5-6 and TRBJ2-1, is DAGVTQSPTHLIKTRGQQVTLRCSPKSGHDTVSWYQQALGQGPQFIFQYYEEEERQRGNFPDRFSGHQFPNYSSELNVNALLLGDSALYLCASSLAKGQGWGLAEQFFGPGTRLTVL.

The chain is built from TRBV18 and TRBJ2-2, with 7 bases lining up with TRBD2. Germline V gives CDR1 KGHSH, CDR2 LQKENI. The CDR3 runs to 18 residues. V was pared by 6 bases and J by 2 bases, with 15 bases of the junction left unmatched. CDR3 protein: CASSPTSLGLSNTGELFF. The CDR3 DNA is TGTGCCAGCTCTCCCACTTCGCTGGGACTATCAAACACCGGGGAGCTGTTTTTT.

The chain has TRBV25-1 and TRBJ1-1; 11 bases line up with TRBD1. Germline loops: CDR1 MGHDK, CDR2 SYGVNS. The ends lost 4 bases at V and 5 bases at J; junction bases unmatched: 3. The CDR3 loop spans 14 amino acids. The CDR3 spells CASSGTGGETEAFF. DNA of the CDR3: TGTGCCAGCAGTGGGACAGGGGGCGAGACTGAAGCTTTCTTT. The variable domain in full, completed from reference TRBV25-1 and TRBJ1-1, reads EADIYQTPRYLVIGTGKKITLECSQTMGHDKMYWYQQDPGMELHLIHYSYGVNSTEKGDLSSESTVSRIRTEHFPLTLESARPSHTSQYLCASSGTGGETEAFFGQGTRLTVV.

This clone was counted a single time. The CDR3 DNA follows: TGTGCCAGCAGCTTGAGGCGGGGGGCAGATACGCAGTATTTT. Amino acid sequence: CASSLRRGADTQYF. The genes are TRBV2 and TRBJ2-3, with TRBD2 identical over 8 bases. Per germline, CDR1 SNHLY and CDR2 FYNNEI. With V trimmed by 6 bases and J by 4 bases, 6 bases remained unmatched. The CDR3 contains 14 residues.

This sequence joins TRBV19 and TRBJ2-2; D gene ambiguous. V was clipped by 6 bases and J by 7 bases, with 21 bases between them. Germline V gives CDR1 LNHDA, CDR2 SQIVND (reference sequence). The CDR3 loop spans 16 amino acids. For the CDR3, the DNA is TGTGCCAGTAGACGAGGTACTTCAACAACCTTCGGGGAGCTGTTTTTT. Its translation: CASRRGTSTTFGELFF.

This clone was seen more than once but under ten times. The chain has TRBV5-6 and TRBJ1-6; tentatively, D is TRBD1 (5 bases). The CDR3 runs to 16 residues. V was trimmed by 9 bases and J by 2 bases, leaving 18 bases between them. From germline, CDR1 is SGHDT and CDR2 YYEEEE. The CDR3 DNA is TGTGCCACCTCGGCGGGGCGGGCGGCCTATAATTCACCCCTCCACTTT. It encodes CATSAGRAAYNSPLHF.

This clone showed up just once. V is TRBV7-9 and J is TRBJ1-2; the D is unclear. The CDR3 contains 12 residues. V was clipped by 1 base and J by 8 bases, with 8 bases between them. The V gene's germline CDR1 is SEHNR and CDR2 FQNEAQ (reference sequence). As DNA, the CDR3 is TGTGCCAGCAGCTTAGAGAGGAGGGGCTACACCTTC. As protein: CASSLERRGYTF.

This rearrangement joins TRBV2 to TRBJ2-1, with 11 positions matching TRBD2. This CDR3 spans 13 amino acids. The ends lost 6 bases at V and 6 bases at J; junction bases unmatched: 1. Germline CDR1 reads SNHLY; CDR2 reads FYNNEI. CDR3 nucleotides: TGTGCCAGCAGGACTAGCGGGGCCAATGAGCAGTTCTTC. Its translation is CASRTSGANEQFF.

CDR3 bases: TGCGCCAGCAGCTTGGGGAGTCACTCCTACGAGCAGTACTTC. It translates to CASSLGSHSYEQYF. The chain is built from TRBV5-1 and TRBJ2-7, with D hard to call. Germline assignment: CDR1 SGHRS and CDR2 YFSETQ. V gave up 0 bases and J gave up 0 bases, with 7 bases separating them. This CDR3 spans 14 amino acids. Full variable domain (remainder filled in from reference TRBV5-1 and TRBJ2-7): KAGVTQTPRYLIKTRGQQVTLSCSPISGHRSVSWYQQTPGQGLQFLFEYFSETQRNKGNFPGRFSGRQFSNSRSEMNVSTLELGDSALYLCASSLGSHSYEQYFGPGTRLTVT.

The V gene is TRBV12-3 or TRBV12-4, the J gene TRBJ1-2; the match to TRBD1 covers 10 bases. V gave up 4 bases and J gave up 8 bases; unmatched junction bases: 4. The CDR3 totals 13 residues. This chain's CDR3 is CASSSTGGGGYTF. The CDR3 nucleotides are TGTGCCAGCAGTTCGACAGGGGGCGGCGGCTACACCTTC.

The chain combines TRBV9 with TRBJ2-7, with 7 bases identical to TRBD1. The CDR3 totals 17 residues. Trimming at V came to 0 bases and at J to 5 bases, leaving 14 bases not matched to a gene. Germline CDR1 reads SGDLS; CDR2 reads YYNGEE. CDR3 region: CASSVATGAVGLDEQYF. CDR3 bases: TGTGCCAGCAGCGTAGCTACAGGGGCAGTGGGTCTCGACGAGCAGTACTTC. The full variable domain, completed using reference TRBV9 and TRBJ2-7, is DSGVTQTPKHLITATGQRVTLRCSPRSGDLSVYWYQQSLDQGLQFLIQYYNGEERAKGNILERFSAQQFPDLHSELNLSSLELGDSALYFCASSVATGAVGLDEQYFGPGTRLTVT.

The chain has TRBV16 and TRBJ1-5, with D hard to call. The V end was cut by 7 bases, the J end by 5 bases, with 18 bases between. Germline CDR1 reads KGHSY; CDR2 reads FQNENV. CDR3 size: 15 residues. The CDR3 nucleotides read TGTGCCAGCACCGCCAGGCCAAATCAGTATCAGCCCCAGCATTTT. Residues: CASTARPNQYQPQHF.